This T cell receptor (beta chain) was captured by sequencing in a study of identical twins. About this clonotype itself: Its antigen is unidentified.

Each CDR3 protein gets one entry after TCRdb re-called the 5' RACE reads with MiXCR. The repertoire holds some 660,000 distinct CDR3 sequences, with 8.6% as singletons. Germline CDR1 reads SGHRS; CDR2 reads YFSETQ. The CDR3 has 14 amino acids. V was pared by 3 bases and J by 5 bases, with 6 bases of the junction left unmatched. Findings and limits, study-wide: Within cord blood, abundant beta clonotypes carried fewer insertions, but memory repertoires showed no such trend. In zero-insertion analyses, partial confounding could arise from invariant MAIT and iNKT cells. Excess sharing between twins was weaker in beta out-of-frame sequences.

These data were also reused for a study on yellow fever vaccine responses in identical twins. As that report states: In identical twins, vaccine T cell responses appeared partly shared and partly individual.

This clonotype originated in a woman between 18 and 29 years old in good health. The sample taken for sequencing was PBMCs. V usage is TRBV5-1 and J usage is TRBJ2-5; TRBD2 matches at 8 bases. In DNA, the CDR3 is TGCGCCAGCAGCTGGAGCGGGAGAGGTGAGACCCAGTACTTC. Translation gives CASSWSGRGETQYF.